The 29 T cell receptor beta chains below all came from one sample that was sequenced in a study of OX40 agonist ivuxolimab in advanced cancers. Profiled with immunoSEQ multiplex PCR; TCRdb holds only in-frame clones, not every one. The sample has about 100,000 clones; 94% are singletons. This sample comprised CD4+ or CD8+ T cells sorted from blood, obtained in a trial of the OX40 agonist ivuxolimab. The receptors were gathered from an adult with an advanced solid tumor such as melanoma, head and neck, liver or kidney cancer.

The V call is TRBV4-3, the J call TRBJ1-3, with D unresolved. The length of the CDR3 is 19 residues. The V gene's germline CDR1 is LGHNA and CDR2 YSLEER. V lost 0 bases and J 0 bases, leaving 18 bases between the germline ends. The CDR3 region has the DNA TGCGCCAGCAGCCAAGAACACCGCCGGTACTCCCTCTCTGGAAACACCATATATTTT. Translated: CASSQEHRRYSLSGNTIYF.

The V call is TRBV11-2, the J call TRBJ1-1; 7 bases map to TRBD1. Germline CDR1 and CDR2: SGHAT and FQNNGV. The V and J ends lost 4 bases and 5 bases, in that order; junction bases with no gene match: 4. The CDR3 has 13 residues. The CDR3 DNA is TGTGCCAGCAGCTCCACAGGGGCGACTGAAGCTTTCTTT. Translated: CASSSTGATEAFF. Complete variable domain (other parts from reference TRBV11-2 and TRBJ1-1): EAGVAQSPRYKIIEKRQSVAFWCNPISGHATLYWYQQILGQGPKLLIQFQNNGVVDDSQLPKDRFSAERLKGVDSTLKIQPAKLEDSAVYLCASSSTGATEAFFGQGTRLTVV.

The rearrangement uses TRBV5-1 and TRBJ2-7, with D possibly matching TRBD1 (5 bases). Germline-derived CDR1 and CDR2 are SGHRS and YFSETQ. Between the trimmed V and J ends, which lost 1 base and 6 bases, there was a span of 14 bases. This CDR3 contains 14 residues. The CDR3 region has the DNA TGCGCCAGCAGCTTGACCGGGTCAGGGCTCGAGCAGTACTTC. Its protein product is CASSLTGSGLEQYF. Complete variable domain (other parts from reference TRBV5-1 and TRBJ2-7): KAGVTQTPRYLIKTRGQQVTLSCSPISGHRSVSWYQQTPGQGLQFLFEYFSETQRNKGNFPGRFSGRQFSNSRSEMNVSTLELGDSALYLCASSLTGSGLEQYFGPGTRLTVT.

The rearrangement joins TRBV7-9 to TRBJ1-1; possible D gene TRBD1, 6 bases. The CDR3 extends over 13 amino acids. Germline V lookup: CDR1 SEHNR, CDR2 FQNEAQ (reference sequence). The V gene lost 5 bases and the J gene lost 4 bases, with 11 bases spanning the gap. The CDR3 DNA sequence: TGTGCCAGCAGCCCGAGAGGGGGCACTGAAGCTTTCTTT. Protein: CASSPRGGTEAFF.

The chain employs TRBV7-2 and TRBJ1-2, with unresolved D. The CDR3 has 15 amino acids. Germline V gene lookup returns CDR1 SGHTA and CDR2 FQGNSA. V was shortened by 0 bases and J by 8 bases, with 16 bases between the two germline ends. The CDR3 protein is CASSLAGLRTGGYTF. The CDR3 nucleotides are TGTGCCAGCAGCTTAGCAGGACTCCGGACGGGGGGCTACACCTTC.

The V call is TRBV18, the J call TRBJ2-2; D may be TRBD2 (6 bases). The CDR3 consists of 15 residues. Looked up from germline, CDR1 is KGHSH and CDR2 is LQKENI. Trimming took 3 bases from V and 8 from J, leaving 16 bases between them. The CDR3 sequence is CASSPSLAGAGELFF. DNA of the CDR3: TGTGCCAGCTCACCTTCACTAGCCGGCGCGGGGGAGCTGTTTTTT.

This clone was seen just once. This chain links TRBV6-5 with TRBJ1-3; D is ambiguous. CDR1 MNHEY and CDR2 SVGAGI come from the germline V gene. The CDR3 extends over 14 amino acids. V lost 6 bases to trimming and J lost 0 bases, with 9 bases between them. The CDR3 protein is CASRLTSSGNTIYF. In DNA, the CDR3 is TGTGCCAGCAGACTCACGAGCTCTGGAAACACCATATATTTT.

The chain is built from TRBV28 and TRBJ2-7; TRBD1 matches 9 bases. Germline assignment: CDR1 MDHEN and CDR2 SYDVKM. The CDR3 is 13 amino acids. V lost 6 bases to trimming and J lost 4 bases; unmatched junction nucleotides: 4. CDR3 protein: CASRGTGRYEQYF. CDR3 nucleotide sequence: TGTGCCAGCAGGGGGACAGGGAGGTACGAGCAGTACTTC.

V is TRBV19 and J is TRBJ2-3; either TRBD1 or TRBD2 may fit D (6 bases each). The CDR3 has 14 amino acids. In germline, CDR1 is LNHDA, CDR2 SQIVND (reference sequence). V shed 4 bases and J shed 1 base, with 9 bases lying between them. The CDR3 protein is CASSKGGGTDTQYF. The CDR3, as DNA: TGTGCCAGTAGTAAGGGGGGCGGCACAGATACGCAGTATTTT.

The rearrangement joins TRBV4-2 to TRBJ1-1, with TRBD1 matching 7 bases. The CDR3 consists of 13 residues. Germline loops: CDR1 LGHNA, CDR2 YNFKEQ. Trimming cost V 5 bases and J 5 bases; bases outside gene matches: 5. The CDR3 bases are TGTGCCAGCAGCAGACAGGGATGGACTGAAGCTTTCTTT. Translation: CASSRQGWTEAFF.

The genes are TRBV19 and TRBJ2-7; TRBD2 agrees at 8 bases. Trimming at V came to 0 bases and at J to 4 bases, leaving 8 bases not matched to a gene. The CDR3 length is 16 residues. CDR1 is LNHDA and CDR2 is SQIVND in the germline V gene (reference sequence). The CDR3 DNA follows: TGTGCCAGTAGTATAGATCACGGGGGGGGAAGGTACGAGCAGTACTTC. This encodes CASSIDHGGGRYEQYF.

This sequence joins TRBV4-3 and TRBJ2-2, with D perhaps matching TRBD2 (5 bases). This CDR3 is built from 21 residues. V dropped 5 bases and J dropped 2 bases, with 30 bases sitting between them. From germline, CDR1 is LGHNA and CDR2 YSLEER. CDR3 region: CASSTRPGRGKAWANTGELFF. In DNA, the CDR3 is TGCGCCAGCAGCACACGGCCGGGCCGGGGTAAAGCTTGGGCAAACACCGGGGAGCTGTTTTTT.

This chain joins TRBV7-2 and TRBJ1-1; TRBD1 might be the D (6 bases). Trimming stripped 5 bases from V and 1 base from J, with 8 bases between. CDR3 size: 13 residues. Germline V gene sequence: CDR1 SGHTA, CDR2 FQGNSA. This CDR3 is CASSAGQNTEAFF. The CDR3 DNA reads as TGTGCCAGCAGCGCGGGACAGAACACTGAAGCTTTCTTT.

The V gene is TRBV4-3, the J gene TRBJ1-5, with D unclear. Trimming took 1 base from V and 5 from J, leaving 12 bases between them. The CDR3 sequence is 15 residues long. Germline loops: CDR1 LGHNA, CDR2 YSLEER. CDR3 in DNA: TGCGCCAGCAGCCAAGGATCGGAGGGCTATCAGCCCCAGCATTTT. Protein sequence: CASSQGSEGYQPQHF.

The rearrangement links TRBV5-1 to TRBJ2-3, with D possibly being TRBD2 (6 bases). CDR1 and CDR2 (germline): SGHRS, YFSETQ. Trimming pared 2 bases from V and 0 bases from J, leaving 13 bases between. The length of the CDR3 is 16 residues. The CDR3 DNA reads as TGCGCCAGCAGCTTAGGGGCCCTAGCGAGCACAGATACGCAGTATTTT. Translation gives CASSLGALASTDTQYF.

This sequence joins TRBV9 and TRBJ2-7; tentative D call: TRBD1 (8 bases). The CDR3 totals 14 residues. V lost 0 bases and J lost 4, with 11 bases in between. Per germline, CDR1 SGDLS and CDR2 YYNGEE. This chain's CDR3 is CASSVEQGGYEQYF. CDR3 bases: TGTGCCAGCAGCGTAGAACAGGGGGGGTACGAGCAGTACTTC.

V usage is TRBV15 and J usage is TRBJ2-5; no clear D gene. The CDR3 totals 13 residues. The V end lost 1 base, the J end lost 5 bases, and 8 bases lay between the germline ends. CDR1 is LNHNV, CDR2 YYDKDF, per germline (reference sequence). The CDR3 region has the DNA TGTGCCACCAGCAGAGTAATTTGGGAGACCCAGTACTTC. Its protein is CATSRVIWETQYF.

The chain combines TRBV7-9 with TRBJ2-7; 10 bases map to TRBD1. The CDR3 consists of 14 residues. Germline trimming cut 5 bases from V and 2 bases from J; bases unmatched to any gene: 3. Germline CDR1 and CDR2: SEHNR and FQNEAQ (reference sequence). CDR3 coding DNA: TGTGCCAGCAGCGTGGGGACAGGGGCCTACGAGCAGTACTTC. Amino acids: CASSVGTGAYEQYF.

V gene TRBV2 combines with J gene TRBJ2-2; no reliable D call. This CDR3 is built from 14 residues. Germline assignment: CDR1 SNHLY and CDR2 FYNNEI. Trimming took off 7 bases at V and 7 bases at J, with 16 bases between the two ends. This CDR3 reads CASNRLAWGGELFF. The CDR3 DNA reads as TGTGCCAGCAATCGGCTGGCCTGGGGCGGGGAGCTGTTTTTT.

The V and J genes are TRBV5-6 and TRBJ2-7; TRBD1 matches 10 bases. The J segment lost 3 bases and the V segment lost 0 bases, leaving 6 bases of the junction unmatched. The CDR3 consists of 16 residues. Germline V gives CDR1 SGHDT, CDR2 YYEEEE. The CDR3 reads CASSLVIGTGDYEQYF. As DNA, the CDR3 is TGTGCCAGCAGCTTGGTTATCGGGACAGGGGACTACGAGCAGTACTTC.

V usage is TRBV21-1 and J usage is TRBJ2-7; the table's D gene call, TRBD2, was not cross checked with the DNA. TRBV21-1 is annotated as a pseudogene. This CDR3 region has 21 residues. The CDR3, as DNA: TGTGCCAGCAGCAAAGCGAGAAAGGAGCGGGGGCAGTCTCCTGCCCCCTACGAGCAGTACTTC. Translating gives CASSKARKERGQSPAPYEQYF.

This sequence joins TRBV15 and TRBJ2-5, with D perhaps assigned TRBD1 or TRBD2 (6 bases each). The CDR3 has 16 amino acids. The V gene's germline CDR1 is LNHNV and CDR2 YYDKDF (reference sequence). With 0 bases removed from V and 4 bases from J, the gap between germline ends came to 15 bases. The CDR3 DNA is TGTGCCACCAGCAGAGATCCCCCGGGGGCGAGAGAGACCCAGTACTTC. Translation: CATSRDPPGARETQYF. Based on the CDR3 plus reference TRBV15 and TRBJ2-5, the full variable domain is DAMVIQNPRYQVTQFGKPVTLSCSQTLNHNVMYWYQQKSSQAPKLLFHYYDKDFNNEADTPDNFQSRRPNTSFCFLDIRSPGLGDTAMYLCATSRDPPGARETQYFGPGTRLLVL.

The genes are TRBV6-5 and TRBJ1-5; D unclear. The V gene's germline CDR1 is MNHEY and CDR2 SVGAGI. This CDR3 is 13 amino acids long. V lost 7 bases and J 0 bases, leaving 7 bases between the germline ends. The CDR3: CASMGYSNQPQHF. The CDR3 region has the DNA TGTGCCAGCATGGGATATAGCAATCAGCCCCAGCATTTT.

The rearrangement joins TRBV19 to TRBJ2-3; D possibly corresponds to TRBD2 (5 bases). Germline lookup yields CDR1 LNHDA and CDR2 SQIVND (reference sequence). The CDR3 spans 13 residues. Trimming shortened V by 8 bases and J by 0 bases, and 9 bases separated the two germline ends. The CDR3 DNA is TGTGCCAGTCGGACTTCTAGCACAGATACGCAGTATTTT. Its protein product is CASRTSSTDTQYF.

The chain carries TRBV7-9 and TRBJ1-1; no clear D gene. Germline CDR1 SEHNR, CDR2 FQNEAQ (reference sequence). The CDR3 runs 15 residues. Trimming left V 5 bases short and J 1 base short, with 14 bases between. The CDR3 DNA reads TGTGCCAGCAGCCGTCAATTTCTGTCGAACACTGAAGCTTTCTTT. This codes for CASSRQFLSNTEAFF.

V gene TRBV4-3 combines with J gene TRBJ2-5, with a possible D match to TRBD2 (5 bases). From germline, CDR1 is LGHNA and CDR2 YSLEER. The CDR3 totals 13 residues. V was pared by 1 base and J by 5 bases, with 8 bases between. CDR3 sequence reads: CASSQGPGETQYF. The CDR3 DNA follows: TGCGCCAGCAGCCAAGGGCCGGGGGAGACCCAGTACTTC.

This chain uses TRBV6-1 with TRBJ1-2; D unresolved. The CDR3 consists of 14 residues. CDR1 is MNHNS and CDR2 is SASEGT in the germline V gene. Between the trimmed V and J ends, which lost 0 bases and 6 bases, there was a span of 11 bases. CDR3 DNA sequence: TGTGCCAGCAGTGAAGCGGTCGGAAGGGATGGCTACACCTTC. This gives the protein CASSEAVGRDGYTF.

The chain combines TRBV10-3 with TRBJ1-5, with TRBD1 matching 7 bases. This CDR3 region has 14 residues. The germline gives CDR1 ENHRY, CDR2 SYGVKD. The V gene end was trimmed by 6 bases and the J gene end by 6 bases; junction bases not matched to a gene: 8. CDR3: CAISVTGRAQPQHF. The CDR3 nucleotides are TGTGCCATCAGCGTGACAGGGCGAGCTCAGCCCCAGCATTTT.

V usage is TRBV18 and J usage is TRBJ2-7; D possibly corresponds to TRBD2 (7 bases). CDR1 and CDR2 from the germline V gene are KGHSH and LQKENI. The CDR3 is made up of 15 amino acids. Trimming stripped 6 bases from V and 2 bases from J, with 17 bases between. CDR3 amino acids: CASSRGAGATYEQYF. The CDR3 bases are TGTGCCAGCTCCCGCGGGGCGGGGGCCACCTACGAGCAGTACTTC.